The T cell receptor beta chain under discussion was sequenced for a study of T-cell memory formation after mild COVID-19. There are 15 residues in the CDR3. J lost 7 bases, V lost 6 bases, and 9 bases had no gene match. The germline V gene has CDR1 MNHEY and CDR2 SVGAGI. 5'RACE, which relied on constant-segment primers, yielded TCR alpha and TCR beta cDNA libraries carrying sample barcodes and UMIs. TCRdb re-called the 5' RACE reads with MiXCR, one entry per CDR3 protein. The sample contains about 420,000 distinct CDR3 sequences, more than 20% of which appear only once. V and J are TRBV6-5 and TRBJ2-1; 10 positions match TRBD2. This receptor was identified in an adult woman who had mild COVID-19 (a few samples of this study predate the infection). Cell type and time point are not known. The sequenced sample was PBMCs or a T cell subset sorted from them (not recorded which). The CDR3 nucleotides are TGTGCCAGCAGGAAGCTAGCGGGGGTAATGAATGAGCAGTTCTTC. The encoded protein is CASRKLAGVMNEQFF.